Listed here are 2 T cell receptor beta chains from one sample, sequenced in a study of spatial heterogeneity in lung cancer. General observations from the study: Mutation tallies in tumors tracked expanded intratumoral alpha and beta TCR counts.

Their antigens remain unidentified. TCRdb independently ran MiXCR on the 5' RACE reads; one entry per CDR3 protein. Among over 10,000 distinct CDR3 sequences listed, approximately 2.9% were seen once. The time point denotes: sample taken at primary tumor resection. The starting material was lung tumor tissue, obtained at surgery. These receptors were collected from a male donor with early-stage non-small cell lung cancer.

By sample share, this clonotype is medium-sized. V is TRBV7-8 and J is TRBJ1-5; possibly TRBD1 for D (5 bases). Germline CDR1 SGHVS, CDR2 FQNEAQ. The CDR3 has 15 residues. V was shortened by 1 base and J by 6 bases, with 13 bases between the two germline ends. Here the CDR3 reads CASSLGAGPSQPQHF. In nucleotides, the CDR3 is TGTGCCAGCAGCTTAGGGGCAGGGCCGAGTCAGCCCCAGCATTTT.

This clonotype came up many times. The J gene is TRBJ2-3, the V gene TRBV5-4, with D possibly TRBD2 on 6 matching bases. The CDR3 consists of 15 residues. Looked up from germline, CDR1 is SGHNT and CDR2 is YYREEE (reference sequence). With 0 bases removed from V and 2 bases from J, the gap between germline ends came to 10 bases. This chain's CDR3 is CASSLGGAATDTQYF. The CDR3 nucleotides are TGTGCCAGCAGCTTGGGCGGGGCCGCCACAGATACGCAGTATTTT.